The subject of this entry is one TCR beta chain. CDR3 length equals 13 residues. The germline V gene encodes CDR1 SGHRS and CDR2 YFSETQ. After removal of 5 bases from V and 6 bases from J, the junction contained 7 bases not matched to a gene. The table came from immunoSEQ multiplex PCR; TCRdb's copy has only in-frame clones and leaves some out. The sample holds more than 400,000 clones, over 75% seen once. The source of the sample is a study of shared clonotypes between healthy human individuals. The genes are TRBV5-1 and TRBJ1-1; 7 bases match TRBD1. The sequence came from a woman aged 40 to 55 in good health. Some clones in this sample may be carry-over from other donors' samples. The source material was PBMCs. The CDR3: CASSYDRDAEAFF. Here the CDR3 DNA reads TGCGCCAGCAGTTATGACAGGGACGCTGAAGCTTTCTTT.